This T cell receptor (beta chain) appears in the sequencing data of a study of regulatory T cells in long-lasting Graves disease. This clonotype has ten or more counts. Its antigen is as yet unknown. Time point defined: newly diagnosed GD, antithyroid drugs for less than 3 months. PBMC-derived RNA was used for the TCR library. Each of the patients was recruited from an endocrinology department situated in Xi'an, China. As collected, the peripheral blood samples measured 7.5 to 9 milliliters each and went into EDTA tubes. CDR3 regions were amplified by Arm-PCR using iRepertoire HTBI primers to build TCR beta libraries. TCRdb re-called the multiplex PCR reads through MiXCR, storing one row per CDR3 protein. The sample lists 350,000 to 400,000 distinct CDR3 sequences, roughly 17% occurring once. Study observations and caveats: Analyses excluded thyroid tissue, covering peripheral blood alone.

V lost 4 bases and J lost 0; bases outside the gene matches: 4. From germline, CDR1 is SGHRS and CDR2 YFSETQ. The CDR3 runs to 15 residues. These data also formed part of another study, on T cells in Graves' hyperthyroidism and ophthalmopathy. According to that study: The TCR CDR3 was amplified in a first-round RT-PCR using the HTBI primer set.

The material sequenced was peripheral blood mononuclear cells (PBMCs), taken at new diagnosis, from a patient treated with antithyroid drugs. The receptor was derived from a woman younger than 35 with Graves disease. The rearrangement uses TRBV5-1 and TRBJ2-4, with TRBD1 matching over 7 bases. CDR3 sequence (DNA): TGCGCCAGCAGCGAAGGGGGCGCAGCCAAAAACATTCAGTACTTC. Translated: CASSEGGAAKNIQYF.